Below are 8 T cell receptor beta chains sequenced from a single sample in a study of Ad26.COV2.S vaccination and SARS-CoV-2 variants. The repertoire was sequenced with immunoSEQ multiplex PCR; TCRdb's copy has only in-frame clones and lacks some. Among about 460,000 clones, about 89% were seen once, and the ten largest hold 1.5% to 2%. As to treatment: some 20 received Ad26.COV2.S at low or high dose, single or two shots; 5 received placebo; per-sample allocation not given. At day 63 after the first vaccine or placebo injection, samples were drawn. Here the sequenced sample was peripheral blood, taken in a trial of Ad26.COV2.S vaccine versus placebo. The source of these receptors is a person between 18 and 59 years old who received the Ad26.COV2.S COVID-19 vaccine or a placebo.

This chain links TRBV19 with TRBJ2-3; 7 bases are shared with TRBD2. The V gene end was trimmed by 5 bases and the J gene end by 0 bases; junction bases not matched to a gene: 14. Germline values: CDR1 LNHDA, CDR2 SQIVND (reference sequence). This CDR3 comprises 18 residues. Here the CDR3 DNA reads TGTGCCAGTAGTCCCCGTCCCCCGAGCGGGGTTAGCACAGATACGCAGTATTTT. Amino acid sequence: CASSPRPPSGVSTDTQYF.

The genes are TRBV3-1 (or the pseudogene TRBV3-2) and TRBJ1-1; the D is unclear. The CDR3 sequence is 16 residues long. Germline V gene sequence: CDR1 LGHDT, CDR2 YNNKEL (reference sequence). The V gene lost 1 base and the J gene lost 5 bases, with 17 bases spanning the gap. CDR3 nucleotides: TGTGCCAGCAGCCAAGCAGGTCCCTTCAGTTGGACTGAAGCTTTCTTT. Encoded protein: CASSQAGPFSWTEAFF.

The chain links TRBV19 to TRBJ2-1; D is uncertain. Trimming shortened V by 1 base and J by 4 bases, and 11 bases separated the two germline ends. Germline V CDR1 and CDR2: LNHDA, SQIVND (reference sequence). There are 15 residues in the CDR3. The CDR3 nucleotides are TGTGCCAGTAGTATAGCTCTAGTTGGGTACAATGAGCAGTTCTTC. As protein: CASSIALVGYNEQFF.

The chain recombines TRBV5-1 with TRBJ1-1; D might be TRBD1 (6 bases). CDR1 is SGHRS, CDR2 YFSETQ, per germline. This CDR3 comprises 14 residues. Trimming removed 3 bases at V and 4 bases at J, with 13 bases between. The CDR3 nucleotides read TGCGCCAGCAGCTCCGGACAGCCGGCCACTGAAGCTTTCTTT. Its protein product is CASSSGQPATEAFF.

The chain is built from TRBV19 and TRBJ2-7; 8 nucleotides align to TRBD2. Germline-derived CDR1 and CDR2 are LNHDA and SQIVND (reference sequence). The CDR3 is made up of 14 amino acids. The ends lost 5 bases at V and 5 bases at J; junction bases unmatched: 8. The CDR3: CASSSAGVLHEQYF. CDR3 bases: TGTGCCAGTAGTTCAGCGGGAGTACTCCACGAGCAGTACTTC.

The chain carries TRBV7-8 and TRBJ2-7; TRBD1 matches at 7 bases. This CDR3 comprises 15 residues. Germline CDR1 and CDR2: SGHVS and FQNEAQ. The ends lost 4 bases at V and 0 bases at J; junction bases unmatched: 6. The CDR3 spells CASSSRDSSSYEQYF. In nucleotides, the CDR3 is TGTGCCAGCAGCTCCCGGGACAGCAGCTCCTACGAGCAGTACTTC.

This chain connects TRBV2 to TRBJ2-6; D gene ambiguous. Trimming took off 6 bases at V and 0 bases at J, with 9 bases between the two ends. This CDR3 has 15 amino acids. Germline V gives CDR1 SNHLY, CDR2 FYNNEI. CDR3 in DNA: TGTGCCAGCAGCTCCGAGAGCTCTGGGGCCAACGTCCTGACTTTC. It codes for CASSSESSGANVLTF.

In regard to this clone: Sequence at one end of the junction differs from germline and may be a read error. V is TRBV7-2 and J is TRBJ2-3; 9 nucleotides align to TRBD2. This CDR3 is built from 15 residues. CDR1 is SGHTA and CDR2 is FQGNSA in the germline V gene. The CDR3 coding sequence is TGTGCCAGCAGCCTAGCCAGCGGGGGGCAAAATACGCAGTATTTT. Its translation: CASSLASGGQNTQYF.